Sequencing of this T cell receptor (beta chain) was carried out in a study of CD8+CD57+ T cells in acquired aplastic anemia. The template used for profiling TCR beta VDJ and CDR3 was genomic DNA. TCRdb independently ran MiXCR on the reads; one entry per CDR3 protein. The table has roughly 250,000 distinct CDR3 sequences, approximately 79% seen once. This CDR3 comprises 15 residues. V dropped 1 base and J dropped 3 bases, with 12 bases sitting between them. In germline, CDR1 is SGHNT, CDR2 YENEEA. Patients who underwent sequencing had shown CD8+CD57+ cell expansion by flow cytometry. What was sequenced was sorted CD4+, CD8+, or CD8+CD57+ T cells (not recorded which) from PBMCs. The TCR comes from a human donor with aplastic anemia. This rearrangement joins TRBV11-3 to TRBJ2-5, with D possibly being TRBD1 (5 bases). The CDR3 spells CASSLALTGKETQYF. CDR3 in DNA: TGTGCCAGCAGCTTAGCTCTCACAGGAAAAGAGACCCAGTACTTC.